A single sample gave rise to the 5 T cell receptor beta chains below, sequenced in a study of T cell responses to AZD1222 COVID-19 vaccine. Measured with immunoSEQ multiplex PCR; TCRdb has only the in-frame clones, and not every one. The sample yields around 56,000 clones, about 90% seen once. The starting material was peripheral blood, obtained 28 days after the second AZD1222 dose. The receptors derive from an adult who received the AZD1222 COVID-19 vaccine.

The CDR3 region is CASTRGGYSYEQYF. CDR3 bases: TGTGCCAGCACAAGAGGAGGTTATAGTTACGAGCAGTACTTC. The rearrangement links TRBV5-5 to TRBJ2-7, with D possibly matching TRBD2 (5 bases). This CDR3 has 14 amino acids. The V end was cut by 6 bases, the J end by 4 bases, with 17 bases between. Germline values: CDR1 SGHKS, CDR2 YYEKEE (reference sequence).

The CDR3 loop is CASSSGQDNSPLHF. The CDR3 DNA reads TGTGCCAGTAGTTCGGGACAGGATAATTCACCCCTCCACTTT. The chain links TRBV19 to TRBJ1-6, with TRBD1 matching 8 bases. V shed 5 bases, J shed 5 bases, and the junction held 2 bases outside the gene matches. The CDR3 covers 14 residues. Per the germline V gene, CDR1 is LNHDA and CDR2 is SQIVND (reference sequence).

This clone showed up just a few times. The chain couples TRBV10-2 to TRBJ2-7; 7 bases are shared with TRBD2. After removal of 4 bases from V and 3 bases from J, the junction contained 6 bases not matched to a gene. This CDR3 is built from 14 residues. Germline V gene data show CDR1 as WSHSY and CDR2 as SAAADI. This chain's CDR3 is CASSAAGPNYEQYF. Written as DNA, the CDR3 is TGCGCCAGCAGTGCAGCGGGACCAAACTACGAGCAGTACTTC.

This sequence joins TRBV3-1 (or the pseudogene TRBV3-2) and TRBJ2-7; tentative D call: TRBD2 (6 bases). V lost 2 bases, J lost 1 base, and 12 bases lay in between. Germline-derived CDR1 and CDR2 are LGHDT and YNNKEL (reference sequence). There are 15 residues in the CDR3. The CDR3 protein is CASSQSISGSYEQYF. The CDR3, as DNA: TGTGCCAGCAGCCAAAGTATTAGCGGATCCTACGAGCAGTACTTC.

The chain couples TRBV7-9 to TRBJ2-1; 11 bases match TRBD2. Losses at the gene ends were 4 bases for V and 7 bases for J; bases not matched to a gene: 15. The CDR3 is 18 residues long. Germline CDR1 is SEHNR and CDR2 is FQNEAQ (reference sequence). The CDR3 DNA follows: TGTGCCAGCAGCTCTCTCTTGGGTAGCGGGAGGGCCGTGAATGAGCAGTTCTTC. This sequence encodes CASSSLLGSGRAVNEQFF.